This TCR beta chain comes out of a study of T cells after posttransplantation cyclophosphamide. General study points: Later blood repertoires were often dominated by clones from the donor CD8+ memory compartment. Recipient CMV seropositivity and CMV reactivation strongly tracked TRB clonality.

Ten or more counts support this clone. Its antigen is unidentified. Peripheral blood was collected from the related graft donor on the marrow donation day. Data came from immunoSEQ multiplex PCR; TCRdb stores just in-frame clones and leaves some out. The sample has some 39,000 clones, none seen only once; the top ten hold approximately 1.1%. The sequencing input was PBMCs. The TCR sequence derives from a girl aged 10 to 17 in good health, CMV-negative, and a related stem cell transplant donor.

The CDR3: CASSQEDRSSYEQYF. CDR3 nucleotide sequence: TGCGCCAGCAGCCAAGAGGACAGGTCATCCTACGAGCAGTACTTC. The V gene is TRBV4-1, the J gene TRBJ2-7; 7 bases line up with TRBD1. Per the germline V gene, CDR1 is MGHRA and CDR2 is YSYEKL. Losses at the gene ends were 0 bases for V and 1 base for J; bases not matched to a gene: 3. The CDR3 is 15 amino acids.